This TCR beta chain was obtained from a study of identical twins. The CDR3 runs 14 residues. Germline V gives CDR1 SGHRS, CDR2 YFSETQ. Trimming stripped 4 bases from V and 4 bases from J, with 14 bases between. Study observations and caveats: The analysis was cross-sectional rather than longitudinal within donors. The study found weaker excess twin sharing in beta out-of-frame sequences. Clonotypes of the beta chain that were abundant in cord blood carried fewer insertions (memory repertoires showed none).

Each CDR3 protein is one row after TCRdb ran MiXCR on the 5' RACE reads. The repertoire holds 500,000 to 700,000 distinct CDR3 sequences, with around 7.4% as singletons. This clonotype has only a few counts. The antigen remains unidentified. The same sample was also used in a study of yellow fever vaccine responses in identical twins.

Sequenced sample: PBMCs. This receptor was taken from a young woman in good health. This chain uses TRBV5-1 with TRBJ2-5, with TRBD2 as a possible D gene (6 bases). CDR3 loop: CASSQDYSRETQYF. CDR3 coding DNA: TGCGCCAGCAGCCAGGACTACTCCCGAGAGACCCAGTACTTC.